These T cell receptor beta chains were read from a single sample in a study of CD8+ T cells in alopecia areata. Some clones are missing from TCRdb's copy, which holds only in-frame ones; the method was immunoSEQ multiplex PCR. The sample consists of 90,000 to 150,000 clones, 50% to 75% of them appearing once. The specimen was CD8+ T cells sorted from blood, collected at week 4, from a patient treated with tofacitinib. These receptors were collected from a human donor with alopecia areata. CDR3s include the opening cysteine and the closing phenylalanine or tryptophan. D genes are given only for firm matches. For some rows the clone size is stated as once, few or many, or as a class when expanded; others skip it.

j_call clone_size v_call d_call cdr3_aa cdr3_nt
TRBJ1-5 - TRBV27 - CASSTGKGSNQPQHF TGTGCCAGCAGCACAGGCAAGGGTAGCAATCAGCCCCAGCATTTT
TRBJ2-5 - TRBV15 TRBD1 CATSRGRAGGMGTQYF TGTGCCACCAGCAGAGGACGCGCAGGGGGAATGGGGACCCAGTACTTC
TRBJ2-1 few TRBV29-1 - CSAAGLDSYNEQFF TGCAGCGCTGCGGGTTTGGACAGCTACAATGAGCAGTTCTTC
TRBJ2-5 - TRBV30 TRBD1 CAWSPAGGEETQYF TGTGCCTGGAGTCCAGCAGGGGGTGAGGAGACCCAGTACTTC
TRBJ2-3 once TRBV9 - CASSVGADPSTDTQYF TGTGCCAGCAGCGTAGGGGCAGACCCTAGCACAGATACGCAGTATTTT
TRBJ2-3 - TRBV15 - CATSSGDAPVTDTQYF TGTGCCACCAGCAGTGGGGACGCTCCAGTCACAGATACGCAGTATTTT
TRBJ1-2 once TRBV11-2 - CASSPLPSNYGYTF TGTGCCAGCAGTCCACTGCCCAGCAACTATGGCTACACCTTC
TRBJ2-7 - TRBV29-1 - CSVEGPSSYEQYF TGCAGCGTTGAAGGGCCTTCATCCTACGAGCAGTACTTC
TRBJ2-2 - TRBV5-6 TRBD1 CASSVQGVGELFF TGTGCCAGCAGCGTACAGGGGGTCGGGGAGCTGTTTTTT
TRBJ2-5 - TRBV15 TRBD2 CATSSSITSSGGAQETQYF TGTGCCACCAGCAGCAGCATAACCTCTAGCGGGGGAGCGCAAGAGACCCAGTACTTC
TRBJ2-1 - TRBV5-6 - CASSLVAGSNEQFF TGTGCCAGCAGCTTGGTGGCTGGGTCGAATGAGCAGTTCTTC
TRBJ2-3 - TRBV30 TRBD1 CAWSAGQNTDTQYF TGTGCCTGGAGTGCGGGACAGAACACAGATACGCAGTATTTT
TRBJ2-5 - TRBV7-9 - CASSPRRTDFPSGETQYF TGTGCCAGCAGCCCCCGCCGGACAGACTTCCCCTCGGGGGAGACCCAGTACTTC
TRBJ2-5 - TRBV18 - CASSPGYEQYF TGTGCCAGCTCACCAGGGTATGAGCAGTACTTC
TRBJ1-1 - TRBV30 - CAWNRDMNTEAFF TGTGCCTGGAATAGAGACATGAACACTGAAGCTTTCTTT
TRBJ2-3 - TRBV27 TRBD2 CASSLLMPSGSTDTQYF TGTGCCAGCAGTTTACTCATGCCTAGCGGTTCCACAGATACGCAGTATTTT
TRBJ1-1 - TRBV7-8 - CASSLETRLNTEAFF TGTGCCAGCAGCTTAGAAACCCGACTGAACACTGAAGCTTTCTTT
TRBJ1-1 - TRBV10-3 - CAISEDTEAFF TGTGCCATCAGTGAAGACACTGAAGCTTTCTTT
TRBJ2-1 - TRBV29-1 - CSVQRPEDTYNEQFF TGCAGCGTGCAGAGACCAGAAGACACCTACAATGAGCAGTTCTTC
TRBJ2-1 - TRBV30 TRBD1 CAWRITGAAYNEQFF TGTGCCTGGAGAATTACAGGGGCAGCCTACAATGAGCAGTTCTTC
TRBJ2-7 - TRBV10-3 - CAISGGSEQYF TGTGCCATCAGTGGGGGCTCTGAGCAGTACTTC
TRBJ2-2 - TRBV29-1 TRBD2 CSVVDWRGVTTGELFF TGCAGCGTTGTGGACTGGCGGGGGGTTACTACCGGGGAGCTGTTTTTT
TRBJ1-1 few TRBV20-1 - CSAIETREAFF TGCAGTGCTATTGAGACACGGGAAGCTTTCTTT
TRBJ2-7 - TRBV30 - CAWGEGVIPSEEQYF TGTGCCTGGGGCGAGGGAGTGATCCCATCGGAGGAGCAGTACTTC
TRBJ1-2 - TRBV30 TRBD1 CAWSPGTGVGYTF TGTGCCTGGAGCCCCGGGACAGGGGTTGGCTACACCTTC
TRBJ1-2 - TRBV29-1 - CSVIPTGGYGYTF TGCAGCGTTATCCCGACGGGAGGTTATGGCTACACCTTC
TRBJ2-5 - TRBV29-1 - CSADPVSQYF TGCAGCGCCGACCCCGTGAGCCAGTACTTC
TRBJ1-2 few TRBV14 - CASSPTGPKHYGYTF TGTGCCAGCAGCCCTACGGGACCGAAGCACTATGGCTACACCTTC
TRBJ2-1 - TRBV5-1 - CASSKRGSVRWNEQFF TGCGCCAGCAGCAAAAGGGGAAGTGTTCGCTGGAATGAGCAGTTCTTC
TRBJ2-7 - TRBV30 TRBD2 CAGGSGANPSYEQYF TGTGCTGGGGGTAGCGGGGCTAACCCTTCCTACGAGCAGTACTTC
TRBJ2-2 - TRBV30 - CAGFTGYLGELFF TGTGCCGGTTTCACAGGATATCTCGGGGAGCTGTTTTTT
TRBJ1-2 - TRBV6-1 - CASSTGILYGYTF TGTGCCAGCAGCACAGGGATACTCTATGGCTACACCTTC
TRBJ2-5 - TRBV19 - CASRPGASSLETQYF TGTGCCAGTAGACCGGGGGCGTCTAGCTTAGAGACCCAGTACTTC
TRBJ2-3 - TRBV6-5 - CASSYGDTQYF TGTGCCAGCAGTTATGGTGATACGCAGTATTTT
TRBJ2-7 - TRBV30 TRBD1 CAWRPGQGSYEQYF TGTGCCTGGAGGCCGGGACAGGGGTCCTACGAGCAGTACTTC
TRBJ2-5 - TRBV29-1 TRBD1 CSVENRDRMLAQETQYF TGCAGCGTTGAGAACCGGGACAGGATGCTGGCCCAAGAGACCCAGTACTTC
TRBJ1-6 - TRBV12-2 - CASRLNSPLHF TGTGCAAGTCGCTTGAATTCACCCCTCCACTTT
TRBJ2-2 few TRBV29-1 - CSVEAGQNTGELFF TGCAGCGTGGAGGCGGGACAGAACACCGGGGAGCTGTTTTTT
TRBJ1-2 - TRBV30 - CAGTLQNNYGYTF TGTGCCGGCACCCTACAGAATAACTATGGCTACACCTTC
TRBJ2-5 - TRBV5-1 - CASSSDTGRYQETQYF TGCGCCAGCAGCTCTGATACAGGGAGGTACCAAGAGACCCAGTACTTC
TRBJ1-2 - TRBV30 - CAWYGGPNYGYTF TGTGCCTGGTACGGGGGACCTAACTATGGCTACACCTTC
TRBJ2-1 - TRBV7-9 - CATVDRIGPNEQFF TGTGCCACCGTGGACCGGATCGGCCCCAATGAGCAGTTCTTC
TRBJ2-5 - TRBV4-1 - CASSQDSAIQETQYF TGCGCCAGCAGCCAAGACAGCGCAATCCAAGAGACCCAGTACTTC
TRBJ2-7 - TRBV4-2 - CASSQSIGQPEQYF TGTGCCAGCAGCCAAAGTATTGGGCAGCCCGAGCAGTACTTC
TRBJ2-7 - TRBV7-9 TRBD2 CASSLGGGQTYEQYF TGTGCCAGCAGCTTAGGGGGAGGGCAGACCTACGAGCAGTACTTC
TRBJ1-1 few TRBV6-5 - CASSYPGAGDTEAFF TGTGCCAGCAGTTACCCCGGGGCAGGAGACACTGAAGCTTTCTTT
TRBJ2-5 - TRBV27 - CASSLRVQETQYF TGTGCCAGCAGTTTACGAGTACAAGAGACCCAGTACTTC
TRBJ2-4 - TRBV30 TRBD2 CAVLAGGQILAKNIQYF TGTGCCGTACTAGCGGGGGGCCAAATACTAGCCAAAAACATTCAGTACTTC
TRBJ1-5 - TRBV27 - CASSRGRHSNQPQHF TGTGCCAGCAGTCGGGGACGCCATAGCAATCAGCCCCAGCATTTT
TRBJ2-5 - TRBV9 - CASSVEGTRQETQYF TGTGCCAGCAGCGTAGAAGGGACACGTCAAGAGACCCAGTACTTC